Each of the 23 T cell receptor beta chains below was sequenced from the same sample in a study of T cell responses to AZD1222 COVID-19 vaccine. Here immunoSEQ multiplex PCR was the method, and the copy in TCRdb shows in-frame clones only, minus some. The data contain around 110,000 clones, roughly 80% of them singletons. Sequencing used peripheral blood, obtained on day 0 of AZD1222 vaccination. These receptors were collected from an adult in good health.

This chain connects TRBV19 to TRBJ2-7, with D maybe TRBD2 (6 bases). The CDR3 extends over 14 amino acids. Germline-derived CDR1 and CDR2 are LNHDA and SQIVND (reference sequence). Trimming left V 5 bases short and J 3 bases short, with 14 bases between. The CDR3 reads CASSVEGGFYEQYF. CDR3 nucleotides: TGTGCCAGTAGTGTCGAGGGAGGTTTCTACGAGCAGTACTTC.

The CDR3 loop is CASSPGTSGFQNTGELFF. CDR3 in DNA: TGTGCCAGCAGCCCCGGGACTAGCGGGTTCCAGAACACCGGGGAGCTGTTTTTT. The V gene is TRBV7-3, the J gene TRBJ2-2; 12 bases are a match to TRBD2. Germline loops: CDR1 SGHTA, CDR2 FQGTGA. This CDR3 region has 18 residues. V gave up 5 bases and J gave up 1 base; unmatched junction bases: 8.

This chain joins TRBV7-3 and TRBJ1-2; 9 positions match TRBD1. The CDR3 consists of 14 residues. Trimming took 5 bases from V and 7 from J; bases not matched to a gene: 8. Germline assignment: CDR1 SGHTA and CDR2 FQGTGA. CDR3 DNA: TGTGCCAGCAGCCTAGGGGACAGGGATAGTGGCTACACCTTC. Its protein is CASSLGDRDSGYTF.

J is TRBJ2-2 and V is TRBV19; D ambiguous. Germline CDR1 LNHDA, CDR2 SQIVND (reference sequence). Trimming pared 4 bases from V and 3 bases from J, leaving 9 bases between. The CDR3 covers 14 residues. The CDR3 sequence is CASSTRAHTGELFF. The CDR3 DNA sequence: TGTGCCAGTAGTACCCGGGCCCACACCGGGGAGCTGTTTTTT.

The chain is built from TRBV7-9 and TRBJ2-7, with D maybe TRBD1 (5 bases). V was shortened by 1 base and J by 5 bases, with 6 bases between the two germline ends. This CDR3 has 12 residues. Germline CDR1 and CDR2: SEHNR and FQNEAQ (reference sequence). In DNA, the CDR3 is TGTGCCAGCAGCTTAGAGACAGACGAGCAGTACTTC. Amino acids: CASSLETDEQYF.

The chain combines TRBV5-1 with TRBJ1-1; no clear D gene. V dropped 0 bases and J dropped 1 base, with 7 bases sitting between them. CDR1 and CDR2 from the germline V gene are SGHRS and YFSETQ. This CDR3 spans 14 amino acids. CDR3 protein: CASSLAAANTEAFF. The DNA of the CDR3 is TGCGCCAGCAGCTTGGCCGCTGCGAACACTGAAGCTTTCTTT.

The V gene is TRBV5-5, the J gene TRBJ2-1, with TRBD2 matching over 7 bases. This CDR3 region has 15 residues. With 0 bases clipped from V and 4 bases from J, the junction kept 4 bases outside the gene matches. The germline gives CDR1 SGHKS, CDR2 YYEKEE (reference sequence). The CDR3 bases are TGTGCCAGCAGCTTGGTGGGGGGGACTTACAATGAGCAGTTCTTC. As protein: CASSLVGGTYNEQFF.

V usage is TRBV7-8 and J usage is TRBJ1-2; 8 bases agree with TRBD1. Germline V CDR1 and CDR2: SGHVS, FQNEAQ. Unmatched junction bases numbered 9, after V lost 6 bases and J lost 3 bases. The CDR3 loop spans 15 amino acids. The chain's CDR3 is CASRTNLQGDYGYTF. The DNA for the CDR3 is TGTGCCAGCAGAACAAACCTACAGGGGGACTATGGCTACACCTTC.

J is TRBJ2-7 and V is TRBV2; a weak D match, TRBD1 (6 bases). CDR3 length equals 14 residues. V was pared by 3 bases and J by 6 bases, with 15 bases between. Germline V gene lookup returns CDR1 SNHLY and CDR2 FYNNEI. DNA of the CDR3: TGTGCCAGCAGTGATTCATACAGGGCTTCCGAGCAGTACTTC. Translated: CASSDSYRASEQYF.

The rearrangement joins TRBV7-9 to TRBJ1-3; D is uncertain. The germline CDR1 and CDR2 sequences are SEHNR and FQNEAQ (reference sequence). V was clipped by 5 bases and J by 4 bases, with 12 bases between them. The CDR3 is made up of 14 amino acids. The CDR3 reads CASSPDISGNTIYF. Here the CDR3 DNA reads TGTGCCAGCAGCCCCGACATTTCAGGAAACACCATATATTTT.

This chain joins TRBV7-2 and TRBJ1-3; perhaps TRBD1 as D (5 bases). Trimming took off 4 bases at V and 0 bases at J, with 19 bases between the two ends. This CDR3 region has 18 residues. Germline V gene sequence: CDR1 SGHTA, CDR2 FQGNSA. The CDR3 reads CASSSKDSPTPSGNTIYF. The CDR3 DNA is TGTGCCAGCAGCTCCAAAGACAGTCCGACACCCTCTGGAAACACCATATATTTT. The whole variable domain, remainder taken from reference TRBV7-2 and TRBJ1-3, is GAGVSQSPSNKVTEKGKDVELRCDPISGHTALYWYRQSLGQGLEFLIYFQGNSAPDKSGLPSDRFSAERTGGSVSTLTIQRTQQEDSAVYLCASSSKDSPTPSGNTIYFGEGSWLTVV.

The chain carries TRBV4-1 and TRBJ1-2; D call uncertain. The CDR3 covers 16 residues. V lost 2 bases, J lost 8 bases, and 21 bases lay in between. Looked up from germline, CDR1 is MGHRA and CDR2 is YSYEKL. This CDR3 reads CASSQIVISREGGYTF. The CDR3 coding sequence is TGCGCCAGCAGCCAAATCGTCATTTCGCGAGAGGGCGGCTACACCTTC.

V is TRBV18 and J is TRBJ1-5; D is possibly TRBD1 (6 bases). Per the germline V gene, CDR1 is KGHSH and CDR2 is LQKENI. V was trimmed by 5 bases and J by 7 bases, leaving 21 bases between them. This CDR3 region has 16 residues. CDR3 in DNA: TGTGCCAGCTCAAATTCTCAGGGGCGGGGAGGACAGCCCCAGCATTTT. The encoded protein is CASSNSQGRGGQPQHF.

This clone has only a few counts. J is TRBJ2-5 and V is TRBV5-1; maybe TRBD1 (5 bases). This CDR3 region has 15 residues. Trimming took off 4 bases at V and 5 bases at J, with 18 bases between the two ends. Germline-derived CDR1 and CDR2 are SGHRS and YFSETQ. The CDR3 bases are TGCGCCAGCAGCCGACAGCGTCCGTCAGGGGAGACCCAGTACTTC. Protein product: CASSRQRPSGETQYF.

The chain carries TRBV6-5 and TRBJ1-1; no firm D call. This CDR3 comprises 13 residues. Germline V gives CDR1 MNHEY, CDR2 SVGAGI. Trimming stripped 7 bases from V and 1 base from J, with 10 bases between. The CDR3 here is CASTDWRNTEAFF. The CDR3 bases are TGTGCCAGCACCGACTGGAGGAACACTGAAGCTTTCTTT.

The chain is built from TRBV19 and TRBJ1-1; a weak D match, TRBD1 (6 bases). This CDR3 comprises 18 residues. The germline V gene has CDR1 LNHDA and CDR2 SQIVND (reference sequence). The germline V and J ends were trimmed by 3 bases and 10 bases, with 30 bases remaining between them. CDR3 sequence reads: CASSMGARGTHRAEGAFF. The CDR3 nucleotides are TGTGCCAGTAGTATGGGGGCGCGGGGTACCCACCGAGCCGAAGGAGCTTTCTTT.

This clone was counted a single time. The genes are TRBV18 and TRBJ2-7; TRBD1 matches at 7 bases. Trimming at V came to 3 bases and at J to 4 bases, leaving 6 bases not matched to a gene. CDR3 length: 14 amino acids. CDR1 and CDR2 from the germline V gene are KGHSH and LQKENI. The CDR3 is CASSPTGARYEQYF. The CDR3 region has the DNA TGTGCCAGCTCACCCACAGGGGCGAGGTACGAGCAGTACTTC.

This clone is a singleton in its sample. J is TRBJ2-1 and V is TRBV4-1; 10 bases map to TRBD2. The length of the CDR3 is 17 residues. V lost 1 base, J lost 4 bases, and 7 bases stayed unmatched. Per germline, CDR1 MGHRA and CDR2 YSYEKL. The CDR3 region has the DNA TGCGCCAGCAGCCAAGTCGATATGGGACTAGCGTACAATGAGCAGTTCTTC. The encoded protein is CASSQVDMGLAYNEQFF.

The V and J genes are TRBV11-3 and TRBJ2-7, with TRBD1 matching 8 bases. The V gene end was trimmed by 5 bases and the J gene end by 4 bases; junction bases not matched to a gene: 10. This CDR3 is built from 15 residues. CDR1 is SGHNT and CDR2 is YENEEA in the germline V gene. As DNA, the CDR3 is TGTGCCAGCAGCCTCGGACAGGGAGTAGCGTACGAGCAGTACTTC. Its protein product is CASSLGQGVAYEQYF. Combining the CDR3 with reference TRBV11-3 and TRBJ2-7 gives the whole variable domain EAGVVQSPRYKIIEKKQPVAFWCNPISGHNTLYWYLQNLGQGPELLIRYENEEAVDDSQLPKDRFSAERLKGVDSTLKIQPAELGDSAVYLCASSLGQGVAYEQYFGPGTRLTVT.

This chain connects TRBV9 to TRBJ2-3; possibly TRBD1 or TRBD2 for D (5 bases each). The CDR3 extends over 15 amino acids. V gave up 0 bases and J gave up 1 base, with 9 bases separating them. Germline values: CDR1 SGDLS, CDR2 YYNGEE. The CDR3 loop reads CASSVAQGGTDTQYF. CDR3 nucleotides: TGTGCCAGCAGCGTAGCTCAGGGAGGCACAGATACGCAGTATTTT.

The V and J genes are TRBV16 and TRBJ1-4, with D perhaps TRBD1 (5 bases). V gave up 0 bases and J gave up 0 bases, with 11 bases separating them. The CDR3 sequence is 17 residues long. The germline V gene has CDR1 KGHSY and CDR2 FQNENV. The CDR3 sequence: CASSQSIRATTNEKLFF. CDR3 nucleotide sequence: TGTGCCAGCAGCCAATCGATCAGGGCGACAACTAATGAAAAACTGTTTTTT.

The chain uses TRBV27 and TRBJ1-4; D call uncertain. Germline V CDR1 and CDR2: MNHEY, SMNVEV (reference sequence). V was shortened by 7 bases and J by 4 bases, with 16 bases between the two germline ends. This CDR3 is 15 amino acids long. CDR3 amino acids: CASTLRHSSNEKLFF. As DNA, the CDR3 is TGTGCCAGCACATTACGACACAGCAGTAATGAAAAACTGTTTTTT.

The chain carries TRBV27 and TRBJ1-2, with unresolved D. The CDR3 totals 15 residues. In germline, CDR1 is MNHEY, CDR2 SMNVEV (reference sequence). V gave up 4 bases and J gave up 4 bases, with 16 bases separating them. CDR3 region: CASSSPAGDGYGYTF. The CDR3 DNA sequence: TGTGCCAGCAGTTCCCCGGCGGGAGACGGCTATGGCTACACCTTC.